The 4 T cell receptor beta chains below come from one sample, sequenced in a study of breast tumors, draining lymph nodes, adjacent tissues. Breast cancer patients provided tissue from their axillary draining lymph nodes. One entry per CDR3 protein results from TCRdb running MiXCR on the multiplex PCR reads. The table lists fewer than 200,000 distinct CDR3 sequences, about 34% of them singletons, with around 3.5% in the top ten. Sequencing used axillary lymph node tissue. The receptors originated from a female donor with breast cancer. Some clones in this sample may be carry-over from other donors' samples.

Turning to this clonotype: A read error may account for a junction end that differs from germline. The CDR3 nucleotides are TGTGCTAGCAGCTTAGGCGGGACCCCGGCTGGTCAGCCCCAGTATTTT. Translation: CASSLGGTPAGQPQYF. The chain combines TRBV7-2 with TRBJ1-5, with a tentative D call TRBD2 (6 bases). The J call may be mistaken, given a closer DNA end match to TRBJ2-3. The CDR3 is 16 amino acids. The germline gives CDR1 SGHTA, CDR2 FQGNSA.

The table lists this clonotype with many counts. The rearrangement links TRBV24-1 to TRBJ2-4, with D unclear. This CDR3 has 14 residues. Germline V gives CDR1 KGHDR, CDR2 SFDVKD. Trimming removed 3 bases at V and 6 bases at J, with 11 bases between. The CDR3 protein is CATSDDRVGNIQYF. Written as DNA, the CDR3 is TGTGCCACCAGTGATGATAGGGTGGGAAACATTCAGTACTTC.

Only one count was recorded for this clonotype. The J gene is TRBJ1-3, the V gene TRBV20-1; D might be TRBD1 (5 bases). The CDR3 contains 14 residues. Between the trimmed V and J ends, which lost 7 bases and 9 bases, there was a span of 22 bases. Germline V gives CDR1 DFQATT, CDR2 SNEGSKA (reference sequence). In nucleotides, the CDR3 is TGCAGTGGGGGCAGGGTAGGCTATGGCTCCACCATATATTTT. Translating it yields CSGGRVGYGSTIYF.

With respect to this clonotype: A much larger clone lies one base from this, so it may be a read error. The chain links TRBV3-1 to TRBJ1-2, with D unresolved. The CDR3 extends over 14 amino acids. In germline, CDR1 is LGHDT, CDR2 YNNKEL (reference sequence). CDR3 sequence (DNA): TGTGCCAGCAGCCAGAACCTGGAGGACTATGGCTACGCCTTC. Its protein is CASSQNLEDYGYAF.